Shown below are 9 T cell receptor beta chains from a single sample sequenced in a study of blood T cell repertoires in COVID-19. The protocol was immunoSEQ multiplex PCR, while the TCRdb copy is restricted to in-frame clones and leaves out a portion. Found here are approximately 300,000 clones, approximately 90% of them singletons; the top ten hold less than 4%. The sample comprised PBMCs or T cells enriched from blood (not recorded which). The source is a woman aged 30 to 39 who had been exposed to COVID-19.

This chain uses TRBV9 with TRBJ2-1; 14 bases are a match to TRBD2. V lost 3 bases, J lost 8 bases, and 7 bases stayed unmatched. Germline CDR1 reads SGDLS; CDR2 reads YYNGEE. The CDR3 is made up of 16 amino acids. CDR3 residues: CASSATSGGELDEQFF. DNA of the CDR3: TGTGCCAGCAGCGCGACTAGCGGGGGGGAGTTGGATGAGCAGTTCTTC.

The V gene is TRBV18, the J gene TRBJ2-7, with D uncertain. V was shortened by 4 bases and J by 3 bases, with 10 bases between the two germline ends. This CDR3 is 13 amino acids long. The V gene's germline CDR1 is KGHSH and CDR2 LQKENI. The CDR3, as DNA: TGTGCCAGCTCACTTATTTCAGACTACGAGCAGTACTTC. Its translation is CASSLISDYEQYF. The complete variable domain, with remaining parts taken from reference TRBV18 and TRBJ2-7, reads NAGVMQNPRHLVRRRGQEARLRCSPMKGHSHVYWYRQLPEEGLKFMVYLQKENIIDESGMPKERFSAEFPKEGPSILRIQQVVRGDSAAYFCASSLISDYEQYFGPGTRLTVT.

This clone was detected a few times. This chain links TRBV6-6 with TRBJ2-4; TRBD1 might be the D (5 bases). Germline-derived CDR1 and CDR2 are MNHNY and SVGAGI (reference sequence). Trimming shortened V by 5 bases and J by 0 bases, and 11 bases separated the two germline ends. The CDR3 totals 15 residues. CDR3 amino acids: CASSHKQGAKNIQYF. In nucleotides, the CDR3 is TGTGCCAGCAGTCATAAGCAGGGAGCCAAAAACATTCAGTACTTC.

This clone was detected only once. The chain has TRBV30 and TRBJ1-5, with D unresolved. V dropped 0 bases and J dropped 7 bases, with 7 bases sitting between them. This CDR3 has 12 residues. Germline V lookup: CDR1 GTSNPN, CDR2 SVGIG (reference sequence). The CDR3 bases are TGTGCCTGGAGTGTCGGGGAGCAGCCCCAGCATTTT. Residues: CAWSVGEQPQHF. Combining the CDR3 with reference TRBV30 and TRBJ1-5 gives the whole variable domain SQTIHQWPATLVQPVGSPLSLECTVEGTSNPNLYWYRQAAGRGLQLLFYSVGIGQISSEVPQNLSASRPQDRQFILSSKKLLLSDSGFYLCAWSVGEQPQHFGDGTRLSIL.

The CDR3 here is CASSPPPPGEKLFF. Written as DNA, the CDR3 is TGCGCCAGCAGCCCGCCTCCGCCGGGTGAAAAACTGTTTTTT. The gene calls are TRBV4-1 and TRBJ1-4; D unclear. V lost 4 bases, J lost 7 bases, and 13 bases lay in between. This CDR3 contains 14 residues. Germline V gene sequence: CDR1 MGHRA, CDR2 YSYEKL.

This clone was picked up one time. This sequence joins TRBV19 and TRBJ2-7, with 11 bases that match TRBD2. The CDR3 covers 15 residues. In germline, CDR1 is LNHDA, CDR2 SQIVND (reference sequence). V trimming: 5 bases; J trimming: 1 base; junction bases outside the gene matches: 4. This chain's CDR3 is CASSSGTSGSYEQYF. CDR3 bases: TGTGCCAGTAGTTCCGGGACTAGCGGTTCCTACGAGCAGTACTTC.

The rearrangement uses TRBV6-2 or TRBV6-3 and TRBJ2-7; D remains unclear. This CDR3 has 11 amino acids. V gave up 4 bases and J gave up 6 bases, with 7 bases separating them. CDR1 is MNHEY, CDR2 SVGEGT, per germline. In DNA form, the CDR3 reads TGTGCCAGCAGTTTTAGTGTCGAGCAGTACTTC. It translates to CASSFSVEQYF.

The V call is TRBV19, the J call TRBJ1-1; tentative D call: TRBD1 (6 bases). Germline V CDR1 and CDR2: LNHDA, SQIVND (reference sequence). The CDR3 consists of 14 residues. Trimming pared 7 bases from V and 4 bases from J, leaving 16 bases between. The CDR3 nucleotides are TGTGCCAGTAAGGGGGATTTATTCACCACTGAAGCTTTCTTT. Residues: CASKGDLFTTEAFF.

The V gene is TRBV19, the J gene TRBJ1-2; D may be TRBD1 (5 bases). This CDR3 contains 14 residues. The germline V gene encodes CDR1 LNHDA and CDR2 SQIVND (reference sequence). Trimming took off 3 bases at V and 5 bases at J, with 13 bases between the two ends. The CDR3 sequence: CASSIRGMGYGYTF. The CDR3 bases are TGTGCCAGTAGTATTCGGGGGATGGGGTATGGCTACACCTTC.